The 8 T cell receptor beta chains given below trace back to one sample, sequenced in a study of cytomegalovirus exposure and HLA in healthy donors. PCR was performed using 60 Vbeta and 13 Jbeta primers. The protocol was immunoSEQ multiplex PCR, while the TCRdb copy is restricted to in-frame clones and leaves out a portion. The repertoire consists of roughly 50,000 clones, with roughly 84% occurring once and the leading ten covering around 2.9%. The sample was PBMCs. These receptors came from a woman younger than 35 in good health and CMV-seronegative.

Comments on this clone: One junction end disagrees with the germline gene, perhaps due to a read error. The chain combines TRBV7-9 with TRBJ1-2; the match to TRBD1 covers 8 bases. This CDR3 contains 13 residues. Germline V gene lookup returns CDR1 SEHNR and CDR2 FQNEAQ (reference sequence). CDR3 DNA sequence: TGTTCCAGCAGCTCCTCAGGGGGCATCGGCTACACCTTC. Protein product: CSSSSSGGIGYTF.

The rearrangement links TRBV28 to TRBJ1-1; D ambiguous. The germline CDR1 and CDR2 sequences are MDHEN and SYDVKM. The CDR3 loop spans 14 amino acids. Trimming pared 6 bases from V and 1 base from J, leaving 12 bases between. CDR3 residues: CASSLAQENTEAFF. In nucleotides, the CDR3 is TGTGCCAGCAGCCTGGCTCAGGAGAACACTGAAGCTTTCTTT.

The chain employs TRBV27 and TRBJ2-5; a weak D match, TRBD2 (6 bases). Germline lookup yields CDR1 MNHEY and CDR2 SMNVEV (reference sequence). Between the trimmed V and J ends, which lost 8 bases and 4 bases, there was a span of 17 bases. The CDR3 has 14 amino acids. The CDR3 protein is CASSRGRSGETQYF. The CDR3 bases are TGTGCCAGCTCACGTGGGAGGTCCGGAGAGACCCAGTACTTC.

This chain uses TRBV5-1 with TRBJ2-7, with D possibly being TRBD1 (6 bases). With 3 bases removed from V and 3 bases from J, the gap between germline ends came to 13 bases. Germline CDR1 is SGHRS and CDR2 is YFSETQ. The CDR3 contains 14 residues. The CDR3 protein is CASSYWTDNYEQYF. The CDR3 DNA is TGCGCCAGCAGCTACTGGACAGATAACTACGAGCAGTACTTC.

The rearrangement links TRBV4-1 to TRBJ2-3; D gene unclear. This CDR3 has 13 amino acids. The ends were cut back, 0 bases at V and 6 bases at J, with 7 bases in the middle. Germline CDR1 MGHRA, CDR2 YSYEKL. CDR3 bases: TGCGCCAGCAGCCAAGATTCCCTCGATACGCAGTATTTT. This codes for CASSQDSLDTQYF.

This rearrangement joins TRBV11-2 to TRBJ2-2, with D possibly matching TRBD2 (6 bases). The CDR3 length is 15 residues. Per the germline V gene, CDR1 is SGHAT and CDR2 is FQNNGV. The germline V and J ends were trimmed by 3 bases and 0 bases, with 8 bases remaining between them. The CDR3 nucleotides read TGTGCCAGCAGCTTCCGCGGGGCGAACACCGGGGAGCTGTTTTTT. Its translation: CASSFRGANTGELFF.

J is TRBJ2-3 and V is TRBV9, with a weak D call TRBD1 (6 bases). The germline V gene has CDR1 SGDLS and CDR2 YYNGEE. This CDR3 has 15 residues. The ends were cut back, 0 bases at V and 1 base at J, with 9 bases in the middle. CDR3 sequence reads: CASSVAAGGTDTQYF. In nucleotides, the CDR3 is TGTGCCAGCAGCGTAGCGGCAGGGGGCACAGATACGCAGTATTTT.

V and J are TRBV28 and TRBJ1-1; D gene uncertain. V lost 3 bases, J lost 4 bases, and 6 bases lay in between. This CDR3 contains 12 residues. CDR1 and CDR2 from the germline V gene are MDHEN and SYDVKM. This CDR3 is CASSLSFTEAFF. The CDR3 coding sequence is TGTGCCAGCAGTTTGTCTTTCACTGAAGCTTTCTTT.